The sequence of this T cell receptor beta chain was determined in a study of OX40 agonist ivuxolimab in advanced cancers. Study summary: Allowance was made for prior anti-PD-1, anti-PD-L1 or anti-CTLA-4 therapy, and around 41% had some.

Trimming cost V 1 base and J 6 bases, with 15 bases left between them. Germline CDR1 reads GTSNPN; CDR2 reads SVGIG (reference sequence). The CDR3 loop spans 14 amino acids. As for this clone: The antigen remains unidentified.

Method: immunoSEQ multiplex PCR; TCRdb's copy keeps in-frame clones and lacks some. The sample records more than 85,000 clones, 91% being singletons. Study conclusions and caveats: Determination of antigen specificity was not performed for the expanded peripheral T cells. Low normalized T-cell clonal expansion was also seen in some nonresponders.

The rearrangement links TRBV30 to TRBJ2-5; a weak D match, TRBD2 (5 bases). Specimen: CD4+ or CD8+ T cells sorted from blood, collected in a trial of the OX40 agonist ivuxolimab. The receptor was derived from an adult with an advanced solid tumor such as melanoma, head and neck, liver or kidney cancer. The DNA for the CDR3 is TGTGCCTGGAGTGGAGGTGGGAGTATTAAGACCCAGTACTTC. Protein product: CAWSGGGSIKTQYF.